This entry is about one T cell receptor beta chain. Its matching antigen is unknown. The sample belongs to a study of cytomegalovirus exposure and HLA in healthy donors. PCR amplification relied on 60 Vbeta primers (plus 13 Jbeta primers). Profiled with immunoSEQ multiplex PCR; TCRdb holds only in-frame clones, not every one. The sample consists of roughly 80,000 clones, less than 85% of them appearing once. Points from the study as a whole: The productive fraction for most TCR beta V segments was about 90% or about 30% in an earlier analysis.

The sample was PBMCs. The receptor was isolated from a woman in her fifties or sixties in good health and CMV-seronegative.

CDR3 region: CSVPGVYNEQFF. CDR3 DNA sequence: TGCAGCGTTCCGGGGGTTTACAATGAGCAGTTCTTC. The chain recombines TRBV29-1 with TRBJ2-1; tentative D call: TRBD2 (6 bases). This CDR3 has 12 residues. Germline V gives CDR1 SQVTM, CDR2 ANQGSEA. V was shortened by 5 bases and J by 4 bases, with 9 bases between the two germline ends.